This T cell receptor beta chain was found in a study of blood T cell repertoires in COVID-19. At the level of the study: PBMCs, B-cell-depleted T cells, or T cells provided the cDNA or gDNA that made up the material.

Profiled with immunoSEQ multiplex PCR; TCRdb holds only in-frame clones, not every one. The data contain 150,000 to 200,000 clones, 80% to 90% of them singletons. The CDR3 is 14 residues long. After removal of 4 bases from V and 5 bases from J, the junction contained 8 bases not matched to a gene. Germline CDR1 is SGHDT and CDR2 is YYEEEE. V gene TRBV5-6 combines with J gene TRBJ1-1, with 7 bases aligning to TRBD1. Input material: peripheral blood. This sequence was found in a man aged 55 to 70 with acute or convalescent COVID-19. CDR3 in DNA: TGTGCCAGCAGCCGTACCCCACAGGGGACTGAAGCTTTCTTT. Amino acid sequence: CASSRTPQGTEAFF.